This paragraph reports one T cell receptor beta chain. It has no known antigen specificity. Base qualities are not recorded, but no much larger clone differs from it by a single base. From its cysteine to its phenylalanine, the CDR3 spans 16 amino acids. This entry keeps only the CDR3 DNA: 48 bases, framed from base 1. CDR1 is given as SGHDN and CDR2 as FVKESK, both from the germline V gene. Trimming at the junction amounts to 1 base on V and 5 bases on J, and the germline ends lie 17 bases apart. The data were taken from a study of OX40 agonist ivuxolimab in advanced cancers. About the full investigation: Ivuxolimab was a fully human IgG2 agonistic monoclonal antibody targeting the costimulatory receptor OX40 (CD134). Partial responses occurred in three dose-escalation patients: two with cutaneous melanoma and one with hepatocellular carcinoma. Of the roughly 52 dose-escalation patients, hepatocellular carcinoma was present in approximately 20, melanoma in roughly 15, renal cell carcinoma in 9 and head and neck cancer in 9. The paper describes the monotherapy dose-escalation part (N of about 47 patients) of the phase I trial of ivuxolimab. Prior anti-PD-1, anti-PD-L1 or anti-CTLA-4 therapy was permitted, and approximately 39% of dose-escalation patients had received checkpoint inhibitors. Intravenous ivuxolimab was administered to patients every 2 weeks at six dose levels: 0.01, 0.1, 0.3, 1.5, 3 and 10 mg/kg. The dose-escalation cohort was roughly 87% male with a mean age of approximately 60 years, ranging from roughly 20 to 80. The purpose of peripheral TCRbeta sequencing was to test whether ivuxolimab changed TCR sequence diversity and led to clonal T-cell expansion.

Patients with a history of autoimmune disease or receiving systemic immunosuppression were excluded from the trial. Peripheral blood for TCR sequencing was collected from all dose cohorts at baseline, on cycle 4 day 1, and on cycle 7 day 1. Samples came from an open-label, multicenter, first-in-human phase I dose-escalation trial of ivuxolimab. Adults with locally advanced or metastatic melanoma, renal cell, hepatocellular, or head and neck squamous cell carcinoma were enrolled in the trial. Before TCR sequencing, CD4+ and CD8+ T cells were separately sorted from peripheral blood. Overall results and qualifications from the work: In partial responders in the 0.1-3.0 mg/kg groups, normalized peripheral clonal expansion was found to be among the lowest, especially among CD8+ T cells. After ivuxolimab, more expanded clones were found on average in CD8+ T cells than in CD4+ T cells. At doses of 0.1 to 3.0 mg/kg, clonal expansion of both CD4+ and CD8+ blood T cells was observed from baseline to week 6. Low levels of normalized T-cell clonal expansion were also seen in some patients who did not respond. Antigen specificity was not determined for the clonally expanded peripheral T cells.

For sequencing of the TCRbeta CDR3 region, genomic DNA was extracted from the sorted cells. TCRbeta CDR3 regions were sequenced using the immunoSEQ Assay. As stored in TCRdb, this immuneACCESS dataset retains in-frame rearrangements with V and J assigned. A fraction of the clones does not appear; measured against another copy, unresolved V genes explain less than half of the discrepancy, and the remainder lacks a known reason. This sample has some 71,000 clones in its table, and 86% of those were observed once. Clones ranked in the top ten supply approximately 3% of the sample. This sequence originates from an adult with an advanced solid tumor such as melanoma, head and neck, liver or kidney cancer. The starting material was CD4+ or CD8+ T cells sorted from blood, obtained in a trial of the OX40 agonist ivuxolimab. The chain was built from TRBV14 and TRBJ2-5; the D gene is perhaps TRBD1, from 5 matching bases. The sequence in DNA is TGTGCCAGCAGCCAAGCCTACAGGATGAAGTGGGAGACCCAGTACTTC. It translates to CASSQAYRMKWETQYF. The CDR3, completed at both ends by the reference TRBV14 and TRBJ2-5 genes, gives the full variable domain EAGVTQFPSHSVIEKGQTVTLRCDPISGHDNLYWYRRVMGKEIKFLLHFVKESKQDESGMPNNRFLAERTGGTYSTLKVQPAELEDSGVYFCASSQAYRMKWETQYFGPGTRLLVL.